This entry lists 8 T cell receptor beta chains sequenced from one sample in a study of T cell responses to AZD1222 COVID-19 vaccine. Assay: immunoSEQ multiplex PCR; the TCRdb copy retains only in-frame clones and omits some. This table holds roughly 130,000 clones, 86% found once. The material sequenced was peripheral blood, taken on day 0 of AZD1222 vaccination. All receptors come from an adult in good health.

V usage is TRBV10-3 and J usage is TRBJ2-1, with 10 bases fitting TRBD2. The V gene's germline CDR1 is ENHRY and CDR2 SYGVKD. The CDR3 sequence is 16 residues long. V was pared by 7 bases and J by 0 bases, with 6 bases of the junction left unmatched. The chain's CDR3 is CAITDSGRSSYNEQFF. The CDR3 DNA is TGTGCCATCACCGATAGCGGGAGGAGCTCCTACAATGAGCAGTTCTTC.

This clone was seen a single time. J is TRBJ1-2 and V is TRBV28; TRBD1 matches 10 bases. This CDR3 spans 15 amino acids. Germline CDR1 reads MDHEN; CDR2 reads SYDVKM. After removal of 6 bases from V and 10 bases from J, the junction contained 14 bases not matched to a gene. The CDR3 region is CASRPGGQGVWAYTF. CDR3 DNA: TGTGCCAGCAGACCTGGTGGACAGGGGGTTTGGGCCTACACCTTC.

The V gene is TRBV18, the J gene TRBJ2-1, with D possibly matching TRBD2 (5 bases). Germline V gene data show CDR1 as KGHSH and CDR2 as LQKENI. Trimming removed 3 bases at V and 9 bases at J, with 27 bases between. The CDR3 runs to 18 residues. DNA of the CDR3: TGTGCCAGCTCACCCCCTAACTTCGGGAACTCAGCTTCGGGTGAGCAGTTCTTC. This encodes CASSPPNFGNSASGEQFF.

The J gene is TRBJ1-2, the V gene TRBV4-1; D is undetermined. The CDR3 spans 13 residues. Germline values: CDR1 MGHRA, CDR2 YSYEKL. Between the trimmed V and J ends, which lost 0 bases and 4 bases, there was a span of 6 bases. In DNA form, the CDR3 reads TGCGCCAGCAGCCAAGATGGGGTCTATGGCTACACCTTC. Translating gives CASSQDGVYGYTF.

The V call is TRBV19, the J call TRBJ1-2, with D possibly TRBD1 on 5 matching bases. V dropped 7 bases and J dropped 2 bases, with 8 bases sitting between them. Germline loops: CDR1 LNHDA, CDR2 SQIVND (reference sequence). The CDR3 consists of 12 residues. CDR3 in DNA: TGTGCCAGTACCCGGGACAACTATGGCTACACCTTC. This encodes CASTRDNYGYTF. The variable domain in full, completed from reference TRBV19 and TRBJ1-2, reads DGGITQSPKYLFRKEGQNVTLSCEQNLNHDAMYWYRQDPGQGLRLIYYSQIVNDFQKGDIAEGYSVSREKKESFPLTVTSAQKNPTAFYLCASTRDNYGYTFGSGTRLTVV.

This clone was detected once. The chain carries TRBV7-9 and TRBJ1-1, with D possibly being TRBD1 (6 bases). The CDR3 extends over 15 amino acids. Trimming removed 5 bases at V and 1 base at J, with 14 bases between. Germline V CDR1 and CDR2: SEHNR, FQNEAQ (reference sequence). This chain's CDR3 is CASSPIRGRNTEAFF. CDR3 bases: TGTGCCAGCAGCCCTATTCGGGGGCGGAACACTGAAGCTTTCTTT.

The gene calls are TRBV9 and TRBJ1-3; maybe TRBD1 (6 bases). The CDR3 loop spans 14 amino acids. The germline V and J ends were trimmed by 0 bases and 9 bases, with 13 bases remaining between them. Looked up from germline, CDR1 is SGDLS and CDR2 is YYNGEE. In DNA form, the CDR3 reads TGTGCCAGCAGCGTAGGGGGGGGCACGGGCACCATATATTTT. It is translated as CASSVGGGTGTIYF.

A note on this clone: The sample has other DNA sequences that encode this CDR3 too. The chain joins TRBV6-5 to TRBJ1-4; no clear D. Trimming shortened V by 0 bases and J by 5 bases, and 10 bases separated the two germline ends. This CDR3 comprises 15 residues. Per the germline V gene, CDR1 is MNHEY and CDR2 is SVGAGI. The CDR3 DNA sequence: TGTGCCAGCAGTTACTCCGACGGCCGGAATGAAAAACTGTTTTTT. It encodes CASSYSDGRNEKLFF.